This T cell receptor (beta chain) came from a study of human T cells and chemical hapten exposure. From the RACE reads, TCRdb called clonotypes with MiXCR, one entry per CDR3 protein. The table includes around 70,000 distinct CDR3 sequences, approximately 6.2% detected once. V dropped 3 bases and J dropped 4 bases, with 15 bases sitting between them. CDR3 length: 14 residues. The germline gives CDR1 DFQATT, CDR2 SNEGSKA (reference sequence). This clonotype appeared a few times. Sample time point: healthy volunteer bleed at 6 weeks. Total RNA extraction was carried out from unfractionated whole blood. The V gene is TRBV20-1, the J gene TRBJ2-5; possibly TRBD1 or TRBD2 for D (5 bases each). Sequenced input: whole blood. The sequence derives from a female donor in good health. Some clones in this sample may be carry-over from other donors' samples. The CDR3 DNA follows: TGCAGTGCTAGGGACATAAGAGGGAGAGAGACCCAGTACTTC. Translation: CSARDIRGRETQYF.